This T cell receptor beta chain was obtained from a study of human T cells and chemical hapten exposure. Overall study results and limits: Healthy individuals' immune responses may differ from those of donors, who had alopecia. Compared with pre-sensitization or healthy control sets, expanded TCRs clustered more.

MiXCR, applied by TCRdb to the RACE reads, yields one record per CDR3 protein. The table includes 360,000 or so distinct CDR3 sequences, more than 5% detected once. Stated time point: patch test 2, 6 weeks after DPC sensitization. Stated treatment: therapeutic diphenylcyclopropenone sensitization with weekly scalp DPC. For this clonotype: Its cognate antigen is unknown.

This specimen consisted of whole blood, obtained in connection with sensitization to the hapten diphenylcyclopropenone (DPC). The clonotype comes from a young woman with alopecia areata. Some clones in this sample may be carry-over from other donors' samples.

The CDR3 DNA is TGCGCCAGCAGCGGAGGAGGGGTTACCGGGGAGCTGTTTTTT. Translation: CASSGGGVTGELFF. The gene calls are TRBV5-1 and TRBJ2-2; possibly TRBD2 for D (6 bases). V lost 4 bases, J lost 5 bases, and 12 bases lay in between. CDR1 and CDR2 (germline): SGHRS, YFSETQ. The CDR3 consists of 14 residues.